This T cell receptor (beta chain) was identified during a study of OX40 agonist ivuxolimab in advanced cancers. Concerning this clone: The target antigen is unknown.

Findings of the study overall: Normalized T-cell clonal expansion was also low in some nonresponders. Partial responders at 0.1-3.0 mg/kg showed near-lowest clonal expansion.

Only in-frame clones appear in the TCRdb table, and some are missing; sequencing was by immunoSEQ multiplex PCR. The sample carries about 110,000 clones, 75% to 95% recorded once. The TCR was taken from an adult with an advanced solid tumor such as melanoma, head and neck, liver or kidney cancer. The sequencing here drew on CD4+ or CD8+ T cells sorted from blood, taken in a trial of the OX40 agonist ivuxolimab.

CDR3 sequence reads: CASSIGRGTDTQYF. The CDR3 coding sequence is TGTGCCAGTAGTATAGGCAGGGGGACAGATACGCAGTATTTT. The rearrangement uses TRBV19 and TRBJ2-3, with 7 nucleotides matching TRBD1. Trimming took 1 base from V and 3 from J; bases not matched to a gene: 1. Germline V gene sequence: CDR1 LNHDA, CDR2 SQIVND (reference sequence). The CDR3 length is 14 residues.